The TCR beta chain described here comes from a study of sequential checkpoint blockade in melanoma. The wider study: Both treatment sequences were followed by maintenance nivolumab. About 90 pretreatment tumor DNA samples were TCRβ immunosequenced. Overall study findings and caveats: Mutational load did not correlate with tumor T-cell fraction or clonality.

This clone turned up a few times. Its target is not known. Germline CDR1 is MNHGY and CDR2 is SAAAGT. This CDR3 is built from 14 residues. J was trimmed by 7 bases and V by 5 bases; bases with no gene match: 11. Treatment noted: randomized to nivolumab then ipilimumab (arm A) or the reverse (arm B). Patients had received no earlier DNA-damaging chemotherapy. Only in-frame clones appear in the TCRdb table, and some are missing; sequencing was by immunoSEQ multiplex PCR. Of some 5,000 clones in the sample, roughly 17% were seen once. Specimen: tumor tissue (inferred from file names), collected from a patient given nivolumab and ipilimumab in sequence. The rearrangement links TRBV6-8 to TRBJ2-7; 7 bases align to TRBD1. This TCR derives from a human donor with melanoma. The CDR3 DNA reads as TGTGCCAGCAGTAGGGGGCGGGTTCTCTGGGAGCAGTACTTC. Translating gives CASSRGRVLWEQYF.